Below, 8 T cell receptor beta chains from the same sample are listed, as sequenced in a study of OX40 agonist ivuxolimab in advanced cancers. Library preparation employed the immunoSEQ multiplex PCR assay. TCRdb re-hosts the immuneACCESS table, in-frame sequences only. Its copies lack some clones; in the studies checked, an unresolved V gene accounts for under half of them, and the cause for the rest is not known. This sample lists some 97,000 clones; approximately 90% were detected once. The top ten clones comprise around 0.31% of the sample. The sample here was CD4+ or CD8+ T cells sorted from blood, taken in a trial of the OX40 agonist ivuxolimab. These receptors originate from an adult with an advanced solid tumor such as melanoma, head and neck, liver or kidney cancer.

The gene calls are TRBV6-6 and TRBJ2-1; D perhaps matches TRBD1 (5 bases). In germline, CDR1 is MNHNY, CDR2 SVGAGI (reference sequence). The CDR3 spans 16 residues. The V end lost 6 bases, the J end lost 4 bases, and 19 bases lay between the germline ends. The CDR3 nucleotides read TGTGCCAGCAGCCTCGGACACGCGAGTACGTACAATGAGCAGTTCTTC. Translated: CASSLGHASTYNEQFF.

The rearrangement joins TRBV28 to TRBJ2-7, with 12 nucleotides matching TRBD2. The V gene's germline CDR1 is MDHEN and CDR2 SYDVKM. The CDR3 totals 18 residues. V shed 6 bases, J shed 0 bases, and the junction held 12 bases outside the gene matches. For the CDR3, the DNA is TGTGCCAGCAGGTCTACTCTAGCGGGAGGGCGGTCCTCCTACGAGCAGTACTTC. Protein sequence: CASRSTLAGGRSSYEQYF.

The gene calls are TRBV21-1 and TRBJ2-1; TRBD1 is the table's D call and was not checked against the DNA. TRBV21-1 counts as a pseudogene. The CDR3 is 17 residues long. In DNA form, the CDR3 reads TGTGCCAGCAGCAAAGGGGACATATCAAGCTCCTACAATGAGCAGTTCTTC. Its translation: CASSKGDISSSYNEQFF.

In nucleotides, the CDR3 is TGCGCCAGCGACCCGGGACAGGGGATCGGGGAGCTGTTTTTT. Translating gives CASDPGQGIGELFF. The rearrangement uses TRBV5-1 and TRBJ2-2; TRBD1 matches 10 bases. V lost 7 bases to trimming and J lost 7 bases; unmatched junction nucleotides: 7. The CDR3 has 14 residues. The germline V gene encodes CDR1 SGHRS and CDR2 YFSETQ.

The rearrangement links TRBV28 to TRBJ1-2; D is undetermined. In germline, CDR1 is MDHEN, CDR2 SYDVKM. V lost 3 bases, J lost 8 bases, and 13 bases lay in between. This CDR3 is built from 13 residues. This CDR3 is CASSLGVGGGYTF. The CDR3 bases are TGTGCCAGCAGTTTGGGAGTTGGAGGAGGCTACACCTTC.

The chain combines TRBV4-1 with TRBJ2-1, with 8 bases identical to TRBD2. CDR3 size: 16 residues. Germline-derived CDR1 and CDR2 are MGHRA and YSYEKL. V was pared by 0 bases and J by 9 bases, with 10 bases of the junction left unmatched. The DNA of the CDR3 is TGCGCCAGCAGCCAAGAGATGAGCGGGAGAAGGGGTGAGCAGTTCTTC. This sequence encodes CASSQEMSGRRGEQFF.

The chain has TRBV20-1 and TRBJ1-2; a possible D gene is TRBD1 (5 bases). CDR3 length: 10 amino acids. The ends were cut back, 2 bases at V and 10 bases at J, with 8 bases in the middle. Per the germline V gene, CDR1 is DFQATT and CDR2 is SNEGSKA (reference sequence). CDR3 sequence reads: CSARSRDYTF. CDR3 DNA sequence: TGCAGTGCTAGATCCAGGGACTACACCTTC.

The chain carries TRBV9 and TRBJ2-1; perhaps TRBD2 as D (5 bases). Germline loops: CDR1 SGDLS, CDR2 YYNGEE. Trimming shortened V by 0 bases and J by 1 base, and 11 bases separated the two germline ends. There are 16 residues in the CDR3. CDR3 nucleotide sequence: TGTGCCAGCAGCGTAGATGGTCGGGGATCCTACAATGAGCAGTTCTTC. It encodes CASSVDGRGSYNEQFF.